This T cell receptor (beta chain) was sequenced in a study of shared clonotypes between healthy human individuals. For the study at large: Donors, aged 18 to 49, were a couple of women and three men.

The V and J ends lost 4 bases and 4 bases, in that order; junction bases with no gene match: 4. The CDR3 runs 13 residues. Germline V lookup: CDR1 MGHRA, CDR2 YSYEKL. Clones were sequenced by immunoSEQ multiplex PCR, and TCRdb holds only the in-frame ones, with some missing. In the table there are over 700,000 clones, approximately 72% of which are singletons. V and J are TRBV4-1 and TRBJ2-7, with 7 bases matching TRBD1. This TCR was sampled from a woman aged 25 to 45 in good health. Sequenced input: memory CD4+ T cells sorted from blood. The subset: CD45RA-negative fraction. The CDR3 region has the DNA TGCGCCAGCAGCCCCCAACAGGGGTACGAGCAGTACTTC. Its translation is CASSPQQGYEQYF.